The sequence of this T cell receptor (beta chain) was determined in a study of control samples from healthy donors and cancer patients. Measured with immunoSEQ multiplex PCR; TCRdb has only the in-frame clones, and not every one. The sample consists of about 120,000 clones, roughly nine tenths of them appearing once. CDR1 is SGHKS, CDR2 YYEKEE, per germline (reference sequence). The V and J ends lost 0 bases and 3 bases respectively, with 1 base between them. The CDR3 has 11 amino acids. This sequence joins TRBV5-5 and TRBJ2-7; D not resolved. The specimen sequenced was PBMCs. The clonotype originates from a woman in her forties or fifties with colorectal cancer. The CDR3 DNA is TGTGCCAGCAGCTTGGACTACGAGCAGTACTTC. This translates into CASSLDYEQYF.